Given below is one TCR beta chain in context. The source of the sample is a study of blood T cell repertoires in COVID-19. In the original workflow: Amplification of reference gene primers was used by the study to estimate nucleated cell counts. Generated by immunoSEQ multiplex PCR, the TCRdb table keeps only in-frame clones and is missing some. V, J and clone size reflect that table, while D and trimming were determined from the DNA. Here the sample spans some 530,000 clones, roughly nine tenths being singletons. Germline CDR1 reads SGHRS; CDR2 reads YFSETQ. The CDR3 extends over 17 amino acids. The J segment lost 3 bases and the V segment lost 2 bases, leaving 9 bases of the junction unmatched.

The receptor's source is a woman in her fifties or sixties who had recovered from COVID-19. Input material: PBMCs or T cells enriched from blood (not recorded which). The rearrangement links TRBV5-1 to TRBJ2-2; TRBD1 matches 8 bases. CDR3 DNA: TGCGCCAGCAGCTTACGTAGAGGGACAGGAGACACCGGGGAGCTGTTTTTT. It specifies CASSLRRGTGDTGELFF.